These T cell receptor beta chains were read from a single sample in a study of cytomegalovirus exposure and HLA in healthy donors. Libraries were prepared by immunoSEQ multiplex PCR; TCRdb keeps only in-frame clonotypes and omits some of them. The sample records roughly 100,000 clones, 78% being singletons. The sample was PBMCs. These receptors originate from a male donor in good health and CMV-seronegative. CDR3s include the opening cysteine and the closing phenylalanine or tryptophan. A D gene is named only where the DNA matches it firmly. The size field is filled for only some rows; it gives once, few, many or a size class.

j_gene | abundance | v_gene | d_gene | CDR3nt | CDR3aa
TRBJ2-5 | . | TRBV7-2 | . | TGTGCCAGCAGCCCCACCGGGACTCAAGAGACCCAGTACTTC | CASSPTGTQETQYF
TRBJ2-7 | . | TRBV12-5 | TRBD2 | TGTGCTAGTGGCCCGGGACTAGGCTACGAGCAGTACTTC | CASGPGLGYEQYF
TRBJ2-2 | . | TRBV19 | . | TGTGCCAGTCGCGGGCCTGGCTCCGGGGAGCTGTTTTTT | CASRGPGSGELFF
TRBJ2-7 | . | TRBV19 | TRBD2 | TGTGCCAGTAGTAAGGAGCTAGCGGGAGTATACGAGCAGTACTTC | CASSKELAGVYEQYF
TRBJ2-6 | . | TRBV27 | TRBD2 | TGTGCCAGCAGTTTAGACCCACTTCGGGGGGGTACTGGGGCCAACGTCCTGACTTTC | CASSLDPLRGGTGANVLTF
TRBJ2-7 | . | TRBV5-4 | . | TGTGCCAGCAGCACCCGCGGCCTGAGCTCCTACGAGCAGTACTTC | CASSTRGLSSYEQYF
TRBJ1-2 | . | TRBV30 | . | TGTGCCTGGAGTGTACGTGGAGCCACTAACTATGGCTACACCTTC | CAWSVRGATNYGYTF
TRBJ2-1 | . | TRBV14 | . | TGTGCCAGCAGTCCGTCTGCGGGGAAAAGCTCCTACAATGAGCAGTTCTTC | CASSPSAGKSSYNEQFF
TRBJ1-2 | . | TRBV5-6 | . | TGTGCCAGCAGCTTTGGCACCTATGGCTACACCTTC | CASSFGTYGYTF
TRBJ1-5 | . | TRBV21-1 | . | TGTGCCAGCAGCTCAGGACCTGGGACAGGGGCCAATCAGCCCCAGCATTTT | CASSSGPGTGANQPQHF
TRBJ2-2 | . | TRBV19 | TRBD2 | TGTGCCAGTAGTGTCGGACTAGCGGGATTTAGCGGGGAGCTGTTTTTT | CASSVGLAGFSGELFF
TRBJ2-7 | . | TRBV2 | TRBD1 | TGTGCCAGCAGTGTGGGCCCTGACAGGGGAACGGGGTACTTC | CASSVGPDRGTGYF
TRBJ1-2 | . | TRBV5-4 | . | TGTGCCAGCAGCTTGGTAGGGGCGGGAGGCTACACCTTC | CASSLVGAGGYTF
TRBJ2-2 | . | TRBV19 | TRBD1 | TGTGCCAGTAGTTCAAAACCGGGACAGCTGAACACCGGGGAGCTGTTTTTT | CASSSKPGQLNTGELFF
TRBJ2-1 | once | TRBV21-1 | . | TGTGCCAGCAGTGGGATTAGGGGGAGATACAATGAGCAGTTCTTC | CASSGIRGRYNEQFF
TRBJ2-7 | . | TRBV18 | . | TGTGCCAGCTCACCAAGACAAGGGGCCTACGAGCAGTACTTC | CASSPRQGAYEQYF
TRBJ1-1 | . | TRBV9 | TRBD1 | TGTGCCAGCAGCGTAGTAGGGCAGGGGGGTACTGAAGCTTTCTTT | CASSVVGQGGTEAFF
TRBJ1-4 | . | TRBV4-3 | . | TGCGCCAGCAGCCAAGGGGACATTGCTAATGAAAAACTGTTTTTT | CASSQGDIANEKLFF
TRBJ2-7 | . | TRBV7-2 | TRBD2 | TGTGCCAGCAGCTTAAGCAGCGGGAGGACCTACGAGCAGTACTTC | CASSLSSGRTYEQYF
TRBJ2-3 | . | TRBV7-9 | TRBD2 | TGTGCCAGCAGCACCCATGTCGGGACTAGCCCAGATACGCAGTATTTT | CASSTHVGTSPDTQYF
TRBJ1-1 | . | TRBV14 | . | TGTGCCAGCAGCCAAGACGTCGACCCGGGGTACACTGAAGCTTTCTTT | CASSQDVDPGYTEAFF
TRBJ2-1 | . | TRBV4-2 | TRBD1 | TGTGCCAGCAGCCAAGACACGGGACAGGGCTACAATGAGCAGTTCTTC | CASSQDTGQGYNEQFF
TRBJ2-5 | . | TRBV5-6 | TRBD1 | TGTGCCAGCAGCTTGAAGACAGGGACACAAGAGACCCAGTACTTC | CASSLKTGTQETQYF
TRBJ2-7 | few | TRBV28 | TRBD2 | TGTGCCAGCAGCCCTATGCTAGCGGGAGGAGGTGAGCAGTACTTC | CASSPMLAGGGEQYF
TRBJ1-1 | . | TRBV5-1 | . | TGCGCCAGCAGCCCTGGACATATGAACACTGAAGCTTTCTTT | CASSPGHMNTEAFF
TRBJ2-6 | . | TRBV5-5 | . | TGTGCCAGCAGCTGGAGTCGTGTGTCTGGGGCCAACGTCCTGACTTTC | CASSWSRVSGANVLTF
TRBJ2-1 | . | TRBV27 | TRBD2 | TGTGCCAGCAGTCGGCGGGAGGGCCAAAATGAGCAGTTCTTC | CASSRREGQNEQFF
TRBJ2-7 | . | TRBV28 | TRBD1 | TGTGCCAGCAGTTTAAGGGACAGCTCCTACGAGCAGTACTTC | CASSLRDSSYEQYF
TRBJ2-1 | . | TRBV7-2 | TRBD1 | TGTGCCAGCAGCTTAGCGGGACAGGGGATCGATGAGCAGTTCTTC | CASSLAGQGIDEQFF
TRBJ2-5 | once | TRBV21-1 | . | TGTGCCAGCAGCAAAGGGGGAGGGACTAGCGGGAGGGGAACCCAGTACTTC | CASSKGGGTSGRGTQYF
TRBJ1-4 | . | TRBV12-5 | TRBD1 | TGTGCTAGTGGTTTCTTCGGACAGGGGCCCGCAACTAATGAAAAACTGTTTTTT | CASGFFGQGPATNEKLFF
TRBJ2-2 | . | TRBV15 | . | TGTGCCACCAGCAGAGGGACAAAGAACACCGGGGAGCTGTTTTTT | CATSRGTKNTGELFF
TRBJ2-3 | few | TRBV6-6 | TRBD2 | TGTGCCAGCAGTGACTCGGCGGGAGGGCCCACAGATACGCAGTATTTT | CASSDSAGGPTDTQYF
TRBJ2-1 | once | TRBV7-9 | . | TGTGCCAGCAGGGCCGTGGGAGGCCGACTCTACAATGAGCAGTTCTTC | CASRAVGGRLYNEQFF
TRBJ1-1 | once | TRBV6-1 | . | TGTGCCAGCAGTGAACACGGGGAAAGGACTGAAGCTTTCTTT | CASSEHGERTEAFF